These T cell receptor beta chains were read from a single sample in a study of blood T cell repertoires in COVID-19. Repertoires were generated with immunoSEQ multiplex PCR, while TCRdb's copy carries only in-frame clones and drops some. The table lists almost 250,000 clones, 85% to 90% of them singletons, with 1.5% to 2% in the top ten. The sequenced sample was PBMCs or T cells enriched from blood (not recorded which). The receptor set was obtained from a woman aged 45 to 65 who had recovered from COVID-19. Both conserved end residues are part of each CDR3. A D gene is named only where the DNA matches it firmly.

v_gene,d_gene,j_gene,CDR3aa
TRBV29-1,TRBD2,TRBJ2-7,CSVLGGEGYEQYF
TRBV28,-,TRBJ1-2,CASSLQGSGYTF
TRBV14,TRBD2,TRBJ2-1,CASRTSGRSDEQFF
TRBV6-5,-,TRBJ1-1,CASSYEGLTNTEAFF
TRBV3-1/TRBV3-2,TRBD2,TRBJ2-3,CASSLGTSGNTDTQYF
TRBV5-4,-,TRBJ2-4,CASSLGGPLAKNIQYF
TRBV7-8,TRBD1,TRBJ1-1,CASSPFPTGGTEAFF
TRBV28,TRBD1,TRBJ1-2,CASSQQGAYGYTF
TRBV5-4,TRBD2,TRBJ2-7,CASSFDIASGPYEQYF
TRBV7-6,-,TRBJ2-2,CASSLRERGTGELFF
TRBV7-9,-,TRBJ2-3,CASSLAATGDTQYF
TRBV18,-,TRBJ2-1,CASSPTAYNEQFF
TRBV7-9,TRBD1,TRBJ2-1,CASSSGGTGGSLLQFF
TRBV2,-,TRBJ2-7,CAAGGYSYEQYF
TRBV3-1/TRBV3-2,-,TRBJ2-5,CASSQRGFGETQYF
TRBV11-2,TRBD2,TRBJ2-7,CASSLVTGGLAVYEQYF
TRBV18,TRBD1,TRBJ1-1,CASSPLRQGVNTEAFF
TRBV19,TRBD1,TRBJ2-7,CASSLTGQVIEQYF
TRBV5-4,TRBD2,TRBJ2-7,CASSPGTSGSVYEQYF
TRBV15,-,TRBJ2-1,CATTAEASSYNEQFF
TRBV5-6,-,TRBJ2-4,CASSRENIQYF
TRBV6-5,-,TRBJ1-5,CASIGWTAFNQPQHF
TRBV30,TRBD1,TRBJ2-5,CAWTRTGETQYF
TRBV24-1,TRBD1,TRBJ1-2,CATSDRTGSGYTF
TRBV5-1,-,TRBJ2-5,CASQIQGNQETQYF
TRBV12-1,-,TRBJ2-6,CASSWGDPGANVLTF
TRBV7-9,TRBD2,TRBJ2-1,CASSPQEISGTSGYNEQFF
TRBV9,-,TRBJ1-6,CASSRGGLINSPLHF